This TCR beta chain was obtained from a study of blood T cell repertoires in COVID-19. Across the study: Some COVID-19 samples were acute and others convalescent; all came from the United States, Italy and Spain.

Under the authors' procedure: The authors estimated nucleated cell counts from reference gene primer amplification. Profiling relied on immunoSEQ multiplex PCR, and the TCRdb table lists in-frame clones only, not all of them. D and trimming were read from the DNA, whereas the V and J calls and clone size are those reported in that table. Among fewer than 120,000 clones listed, about 75% were seen once. This clonotype was sampled from a woman of 80 years or more with active or convalescent COVID-19. The sequenced material came from peripheral blood.

The CDR3 loop reads CASSPGGRATYEQYF. CDR3 nucleotide sequence: TGTGCCAGCAGTCCGGGAGGCCGGGCCACATACGAGCAGTACTTC. V and J are TRBV28 and TRBJ2-7; 7 nucleotides line up with TRBD2. V lost 5 bases to trimming and J lost 4 bases; unmatched junction nucleotides: 11. The CDR3 has 15 residues. CDR1 is MDHEN and CDR2 is SYDVKM in the germline V gene.